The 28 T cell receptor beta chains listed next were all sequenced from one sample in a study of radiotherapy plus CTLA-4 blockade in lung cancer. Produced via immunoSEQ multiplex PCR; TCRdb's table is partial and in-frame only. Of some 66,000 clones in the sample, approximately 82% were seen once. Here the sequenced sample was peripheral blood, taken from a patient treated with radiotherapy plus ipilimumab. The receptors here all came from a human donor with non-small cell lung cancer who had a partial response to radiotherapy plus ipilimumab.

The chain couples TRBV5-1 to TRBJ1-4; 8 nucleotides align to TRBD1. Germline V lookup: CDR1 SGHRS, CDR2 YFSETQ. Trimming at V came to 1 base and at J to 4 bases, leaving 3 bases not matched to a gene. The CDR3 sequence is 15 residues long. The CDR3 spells CASSLTRGHNEKLFF. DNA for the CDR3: TGCGCCAGCAGCTTGACCAGGGGGCATAATGAAAAACTGTTTTTT.

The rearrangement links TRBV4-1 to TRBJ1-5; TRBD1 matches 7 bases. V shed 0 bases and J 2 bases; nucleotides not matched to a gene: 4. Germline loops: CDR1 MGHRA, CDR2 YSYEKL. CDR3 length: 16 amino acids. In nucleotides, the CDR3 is TGCGCCAGCAGCCAAGAAGGCAGGGGGGGCAATCAGCCCCAGCATTTT. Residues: CASSQEGRGGNQPQHF.

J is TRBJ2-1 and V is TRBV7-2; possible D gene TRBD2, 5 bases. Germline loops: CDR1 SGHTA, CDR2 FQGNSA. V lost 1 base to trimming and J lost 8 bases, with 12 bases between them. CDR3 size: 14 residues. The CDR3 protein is CASSLGRSSDEQFF. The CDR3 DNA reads TGTGCCAGCAGCTTAGGGAGGAGTTCGGATGAGCAGTTCTTC.

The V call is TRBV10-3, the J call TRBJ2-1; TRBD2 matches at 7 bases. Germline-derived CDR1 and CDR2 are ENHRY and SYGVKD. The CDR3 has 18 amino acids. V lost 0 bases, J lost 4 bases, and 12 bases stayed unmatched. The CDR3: CAISESISSRGGYNEQFF. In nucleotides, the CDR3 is TGTGCCATCAGTGAGTCGATTAGTTCGCGCGGGGGATACAATGAGCAGTTCTTC.

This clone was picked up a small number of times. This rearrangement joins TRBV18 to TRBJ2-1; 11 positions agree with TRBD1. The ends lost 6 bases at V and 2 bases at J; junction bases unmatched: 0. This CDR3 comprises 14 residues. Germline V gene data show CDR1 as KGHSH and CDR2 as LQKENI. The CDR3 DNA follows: TGTGCCAGCTCGGGACAGGGGGCCTACAATGAGCAGTTCTTC. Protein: CASSGQGAYNEQFF.

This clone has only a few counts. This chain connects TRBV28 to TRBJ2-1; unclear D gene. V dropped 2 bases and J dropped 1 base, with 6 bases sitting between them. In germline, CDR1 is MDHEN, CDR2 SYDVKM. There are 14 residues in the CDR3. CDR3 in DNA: TGTGCCAGCAGTTTAGAGCTTTCCTACAATGAGCAGTTCTTC. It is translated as CASSLELSYNEQFF.

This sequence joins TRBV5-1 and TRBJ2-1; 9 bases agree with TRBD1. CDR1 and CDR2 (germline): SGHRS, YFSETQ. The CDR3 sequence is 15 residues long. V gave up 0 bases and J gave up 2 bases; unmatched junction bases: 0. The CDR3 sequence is CASSLGTGAYNEQFF. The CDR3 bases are TGCGCCAGCAGCTTGGGGACAGGGGCCTACAATGAGCAGTTCTTC.

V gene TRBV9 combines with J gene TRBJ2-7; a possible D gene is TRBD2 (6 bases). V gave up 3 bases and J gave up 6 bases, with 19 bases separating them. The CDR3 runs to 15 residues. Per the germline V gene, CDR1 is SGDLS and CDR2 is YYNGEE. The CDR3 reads CASSARTGGIGEQYF. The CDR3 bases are TGTGCCAGCAGCGCCCGGACTGGCGGGATTGGCGAGCAGTACTTC.

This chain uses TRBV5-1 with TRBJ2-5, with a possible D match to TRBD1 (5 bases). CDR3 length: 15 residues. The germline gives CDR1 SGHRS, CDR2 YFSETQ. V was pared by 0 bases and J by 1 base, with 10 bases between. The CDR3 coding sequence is TGCGCCAGCAGCTTGGGTTTGGGGCTCCAAGAGACCCAGTACTTC. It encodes CASSLGLGLQETQYF.

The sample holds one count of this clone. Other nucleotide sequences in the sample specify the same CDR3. The CDR3 is CASSPSGNEQFF. The DNA for the CDR3 is TGTGCCAGCTCACCTTCAGGGAATGAGCAGTTCTTC. The J gene is TRBJ2-1, the V gene TRBV18; D possibly corresponds to TRBD1 (5 bases). V gave up 3 bases and J gave up 7 bases, with 7 bases separating them. CDR1 KGHSH and CDR2 LQKENI come from the germline V gene. The CDR3 is made up of 12 amino acids.

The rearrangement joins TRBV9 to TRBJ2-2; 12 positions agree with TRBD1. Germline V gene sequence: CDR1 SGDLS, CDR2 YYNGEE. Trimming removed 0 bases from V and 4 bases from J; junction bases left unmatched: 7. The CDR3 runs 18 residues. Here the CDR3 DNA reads TGTGCCAGCAGCGTAGTAAGGGGACAGGGGGCGAGCACCGGGGAGCTGTTTTTT. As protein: CASSVVRGQGASTGELFF. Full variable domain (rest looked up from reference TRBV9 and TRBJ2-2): DSGVTQTPKHLITATGQRVTLRCSPRSGDLSVYWYQQSLDQGLQFLIQYYNGEERAKGNILERFSAQQFPDLHSELNLSSLELGDSALYFCASSVVRGQGASTGELFFGEGSRLTVL.

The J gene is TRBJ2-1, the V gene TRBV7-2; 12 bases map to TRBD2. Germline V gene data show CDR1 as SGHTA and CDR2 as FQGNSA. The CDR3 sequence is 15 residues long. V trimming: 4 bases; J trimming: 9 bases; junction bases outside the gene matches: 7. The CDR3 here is CASSSLAGGLIEQFF. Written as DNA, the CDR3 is TGTGCCAGCAGCTCCCTAGCGGGAGGGTTAATTGAGCAGTTCTTC.

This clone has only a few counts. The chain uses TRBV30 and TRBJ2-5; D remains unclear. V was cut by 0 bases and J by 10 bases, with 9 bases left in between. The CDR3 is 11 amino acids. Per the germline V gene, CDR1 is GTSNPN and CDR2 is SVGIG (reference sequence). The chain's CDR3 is CAWSVLQFQYF. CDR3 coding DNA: TGTGCCTGGAGTGTACTCCAATTCCAGTACTTC.

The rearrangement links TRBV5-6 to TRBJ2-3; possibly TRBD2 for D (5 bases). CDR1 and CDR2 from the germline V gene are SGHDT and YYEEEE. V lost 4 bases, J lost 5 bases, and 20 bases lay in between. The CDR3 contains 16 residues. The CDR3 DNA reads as TGTGCCAGCAGCCCCCCGGGGTTCTCGAGGGTAGATACGCAGTATTTT. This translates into CASSPPGFSRVDTQYF.

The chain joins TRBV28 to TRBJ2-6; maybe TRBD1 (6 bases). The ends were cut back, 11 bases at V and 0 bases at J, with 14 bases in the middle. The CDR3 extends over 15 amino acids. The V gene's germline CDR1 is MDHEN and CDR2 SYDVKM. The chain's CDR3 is CAGSGQTSGANVLTF. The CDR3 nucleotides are TGTGCCGGATCCGGACAGACCTCTGGGGCCAACGTCCTGACTTTC.

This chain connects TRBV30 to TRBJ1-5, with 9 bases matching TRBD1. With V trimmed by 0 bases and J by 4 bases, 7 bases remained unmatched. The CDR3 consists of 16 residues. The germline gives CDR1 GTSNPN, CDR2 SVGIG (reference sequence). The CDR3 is CAWSVGGTGINQPQHF. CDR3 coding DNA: TGTGCCTGGAGTGTAGGGGGGACAGGGATAAATCAGCCCCAGCATTTT.

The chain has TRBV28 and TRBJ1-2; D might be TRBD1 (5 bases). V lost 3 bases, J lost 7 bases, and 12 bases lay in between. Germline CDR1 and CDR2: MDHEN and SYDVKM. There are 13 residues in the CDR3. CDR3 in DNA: TGTGCCAGCAGTTTGGGCAGGGATCCTGGCTACACCTTC. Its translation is CASSLGRDPGYTF.

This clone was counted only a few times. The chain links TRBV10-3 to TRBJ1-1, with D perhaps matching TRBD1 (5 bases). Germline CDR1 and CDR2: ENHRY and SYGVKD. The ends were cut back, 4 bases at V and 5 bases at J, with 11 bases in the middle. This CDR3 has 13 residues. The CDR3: CAISVDSATEAFF. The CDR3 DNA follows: TGTGCCATCAGTGTCGACAGTGCTACTGAAGCTTTCTTT.

CDR3 in DNA: TGCGCCAGCAGCTTGCGCTCTGGGGCCAACGTCCTGACTTTC. It specifies CASSLRSGANVLTF. The rearrangement uses TRBV5-1 and TRBJ2-6; no reliable D call. In germline, CDR1 is SGHRS, CDR2 YFSETQ. V lost 1 base to trimming and J lost 0 bases, with 2 bases between them. CDR3 length equals 14 residues.

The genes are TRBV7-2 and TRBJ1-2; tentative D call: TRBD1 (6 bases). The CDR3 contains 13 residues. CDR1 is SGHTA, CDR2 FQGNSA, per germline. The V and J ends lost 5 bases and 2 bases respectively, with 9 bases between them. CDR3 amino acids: CASSDQGNYGYTF. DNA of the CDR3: TGTGCCAGCAGCGACCAGGGGAACTATGGCTACACCTTC. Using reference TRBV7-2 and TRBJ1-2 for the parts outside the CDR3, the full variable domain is GAGVSQSPSNKVTEKGKDVELRCDPISGHTALYWYRQSLGQGLEFLIYFQGNSAPDKSGLPSDRFSAERTGGSVSTLTIQRTQQEDSAVYLCASSDQGNYGYTFGSGTRLTVV.

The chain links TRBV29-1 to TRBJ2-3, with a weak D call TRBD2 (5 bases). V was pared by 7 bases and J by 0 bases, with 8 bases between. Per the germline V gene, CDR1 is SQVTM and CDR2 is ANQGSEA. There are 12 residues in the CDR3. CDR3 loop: CSAWTSTDTQYF. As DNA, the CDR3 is TGCAGCGCATGGACTAGCACAGATACGCAGTATTTT.

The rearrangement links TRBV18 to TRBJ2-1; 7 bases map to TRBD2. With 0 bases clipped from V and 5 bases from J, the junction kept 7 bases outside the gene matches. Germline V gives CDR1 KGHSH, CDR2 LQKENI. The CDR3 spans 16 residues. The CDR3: CASSPPGLAVNNEQFF. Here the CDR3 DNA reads TGTGCCAGCTCACCACCGGGCCTAGCGGTAAACAATGAGCAGTTCTTC.

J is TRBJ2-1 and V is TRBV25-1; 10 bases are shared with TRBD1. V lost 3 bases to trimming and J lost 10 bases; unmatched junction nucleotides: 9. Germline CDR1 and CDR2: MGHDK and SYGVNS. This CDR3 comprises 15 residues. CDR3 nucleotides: TGTGCCAGCAGTGAGGGGGGACAGGGGCTGGGCGAGCAGTTCTTC. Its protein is CASSEGGQGLGEQFF.

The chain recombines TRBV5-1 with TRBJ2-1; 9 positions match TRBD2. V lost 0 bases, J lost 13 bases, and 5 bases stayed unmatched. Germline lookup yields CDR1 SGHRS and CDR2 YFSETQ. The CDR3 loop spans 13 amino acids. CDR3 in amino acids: CASSLDTSGRQFF. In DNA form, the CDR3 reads TGCGCCAGCAGCTTGGATACTAGCGGGCGACAGTTCTTC.

CDR3 residues: CASSKGLAGDTQYF. The CDR3 bases are TGTGCCAGCAGCAAGGGACTAGCGGGAGATACGCAGTATTTT. The chain joins TRBV7-3 to TRBJ2-3; 12 bases map to TRBD2. Germline V lookup: CDR1 SGHTA, CDR2 FQGTGA. The J segment lost 5 bases and the V segment lost 5 bases, leaving 2 bases of the junction unmatched. This CDR3 comprises 14 residues. Complete variable domain (other parts from reference TRBV7-3 and TRBJ2-3): GAGVSQTPSNKVTEKGKYVELRCDPISGHTALYWYRQSLGQGPEFLIYFQGTGAADDSGLPNDRFFAVRPEGSVSTLKIQRTERGDSAVYLCASSKGLAGDTQYFGPGTRLTVL.

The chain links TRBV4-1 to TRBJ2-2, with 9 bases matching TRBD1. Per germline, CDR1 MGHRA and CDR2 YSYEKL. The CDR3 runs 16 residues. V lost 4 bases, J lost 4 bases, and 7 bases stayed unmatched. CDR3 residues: CASSPKQGAGTGELFF. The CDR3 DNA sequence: TGCGCCAGCAGCCCGAAACAGGGGGCAGGCACCGGGGAGCTGTTTTTT.

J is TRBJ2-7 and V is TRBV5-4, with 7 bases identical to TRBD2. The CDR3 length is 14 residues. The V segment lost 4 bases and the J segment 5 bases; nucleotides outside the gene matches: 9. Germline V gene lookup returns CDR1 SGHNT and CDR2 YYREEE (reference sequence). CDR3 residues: CASSLDGRPHEQYF. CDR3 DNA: TGTGCCAGCAGCCTGGACGGGAGGCCCCACGAGCAGTACTTC. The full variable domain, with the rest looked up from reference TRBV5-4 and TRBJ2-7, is ETGVTQSPTHLIKTRGQQVTLRCSSQSGHNTVSWYQQALGQGPQFIFQYYREEENGRGNFPPRFSGLQFPNYSSELNVNALELDDSALYLCASSLDGRPHEQYFGPGTRLTVT.

The CDR3 loop reads CASKYGTTTNEKLFF. Written as DNA, the CDR3 is TGTGCCAGTAAGTATGGCACAACAACTAATGAAAAACTGTTTTTT. This chain links TRBV19 with TRBJ1-4; the D is unclear. CDR3 size: 15 residues. V was clipped by 7 bases and J by 0 bases, with 12 bases between them. CDR1 LNHDA and CDR2 SQIVND come from the germline V gene (reference sequence).